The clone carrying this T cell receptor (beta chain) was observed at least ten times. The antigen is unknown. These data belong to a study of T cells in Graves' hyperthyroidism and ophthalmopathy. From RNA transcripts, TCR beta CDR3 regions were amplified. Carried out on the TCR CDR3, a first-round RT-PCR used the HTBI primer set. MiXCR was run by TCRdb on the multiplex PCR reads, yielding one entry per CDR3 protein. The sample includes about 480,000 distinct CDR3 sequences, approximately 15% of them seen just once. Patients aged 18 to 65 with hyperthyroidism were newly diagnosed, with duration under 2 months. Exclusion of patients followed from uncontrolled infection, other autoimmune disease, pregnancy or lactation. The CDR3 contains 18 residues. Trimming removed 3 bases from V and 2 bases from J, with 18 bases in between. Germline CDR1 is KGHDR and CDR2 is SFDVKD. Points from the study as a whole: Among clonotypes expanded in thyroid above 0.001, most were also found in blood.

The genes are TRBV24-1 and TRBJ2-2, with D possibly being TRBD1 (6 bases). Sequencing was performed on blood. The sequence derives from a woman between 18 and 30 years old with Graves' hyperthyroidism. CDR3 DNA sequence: TGTGCCACCAGTGATCCTCTACAACCGGGACAAAACACCGGGGAGCTGTTTTTT. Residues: CATSDPLQPGQNTGELFF.